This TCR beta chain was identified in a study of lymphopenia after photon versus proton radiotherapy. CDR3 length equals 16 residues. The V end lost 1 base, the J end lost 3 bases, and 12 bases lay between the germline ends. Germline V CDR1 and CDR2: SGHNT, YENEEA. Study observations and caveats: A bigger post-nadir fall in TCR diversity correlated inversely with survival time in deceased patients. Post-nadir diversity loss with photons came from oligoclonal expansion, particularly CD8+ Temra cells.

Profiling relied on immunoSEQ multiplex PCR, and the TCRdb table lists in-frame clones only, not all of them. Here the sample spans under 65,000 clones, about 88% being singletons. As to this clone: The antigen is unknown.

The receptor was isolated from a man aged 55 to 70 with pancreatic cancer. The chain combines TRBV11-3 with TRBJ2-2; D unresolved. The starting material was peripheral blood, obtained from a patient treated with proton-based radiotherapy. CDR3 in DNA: TGTGCCAGCAGCTTAGGGCGACTGGGTGACACCGGGGAGCTGTTTTTT. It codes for CASSLGRLGDTGELFF.